This T cell receptor (beta chain) was documented in a study of shared clonotypes between healthy human individuals. This clone was observed a handful of times. Germline V gives CDR1 MNHNS, CDR2 SASEGT. The CDR3 runs 14 residues. Trimming took 5 bases from V and 4 from J, leaving 15 bases between them. Generated by immunoSEQ multiplex PCR, the TCRdb table keeps only in-frame clones and is missing some. The data hold about 510,000 clones, with almost 80% observed a single time. The specimen sequenced was PBMCs. The sequence was obtained from a woman in her thirties or forties in good health. Some clones in this sample may be carry-over from other donors' samples. The chain carries TRBV6-1 and TRBJ2-7; a weak D match, TRBD1 (6 bases). CDR3 in DNA: TGTGCCAGCAGTTCCGGCCTAGGGGGATACGAGCAGTACTTC. It yields the protein CASSSGLGGYEQYF.